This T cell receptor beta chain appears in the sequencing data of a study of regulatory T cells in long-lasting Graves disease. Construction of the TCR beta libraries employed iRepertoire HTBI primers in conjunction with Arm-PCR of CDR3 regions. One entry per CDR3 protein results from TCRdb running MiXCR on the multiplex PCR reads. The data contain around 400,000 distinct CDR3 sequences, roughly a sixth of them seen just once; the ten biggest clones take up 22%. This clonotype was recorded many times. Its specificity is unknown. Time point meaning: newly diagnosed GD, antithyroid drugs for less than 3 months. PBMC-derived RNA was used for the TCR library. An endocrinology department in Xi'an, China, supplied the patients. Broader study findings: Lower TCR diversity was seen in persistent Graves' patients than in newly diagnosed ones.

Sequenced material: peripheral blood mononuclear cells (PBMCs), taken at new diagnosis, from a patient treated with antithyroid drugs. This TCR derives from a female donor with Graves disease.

DNA of the CDR3: TGCGCCAGCACCCCCCCTAGCGGAGGCTACAATGAGCAGTTCTTC. This codes for CASTPPSGGYNEQFF. This chain uses TRBV5-1 with TRBJ2-1; TRBD2 matches 7 bases. The CDR3 is made up of 15 amino acids. The germline CDR1 and CDR2 sequences are SGHRS and YFSETQ. V shed 6 bases and J 3 bases; nucleotides not matched to a gene: 9.